This is a list of T cell receptor beta chains from one sample in a study of T cell responses to AZD1222 COVID-19 vaccine. The data were produced by immunoSEQ multiplex PCR, yet TCRdb's version contains in-frame clones alone and is incomplete. The sample shows almost 95,000 clones, less than 85% of them seen only once. Sequenced material: peripheral blood, taken 28 days after the second AZD1222 dose. All receptors derive from an adult who received the AZD1222 COVID-19 vaccine. Each CDR3 is given with its conserved first and last residue. The order of the fields is V gene, D gene, J gene, clone size, CDR3 protein, CDR3 DNA. A D gene is named only where the DNA matches it firmly. Clone size is shown for a subset of rows, as once, few, many or a class of expanded clone.

V: TRBV9; D: -; J: TRBJ1-3; size: -; CDR3: CASSAGPGSGNTIYF; DNA: TGTGCCAGCAGCGCGGGACCTGGCTCTGGAAACACCATATATTTT
V: TRBV18; D: -; J: TRBJ1-2; size: -; CDR3: CASSPGQVNYGYTF; DNA: TGTGCCAGCTCACCTGGACAAGTTAACTATGGCTACACCTTC
V: TRBV20-1; D: TRBD1; J: TRBJ1-2; size: once; CDR3: CSVGTDYGYTF; DNA: TGCAGTGTTGGGACAGATTATGGCTACACCTTC
V: TRBV5-1; D: -; J: TRBJ2-3; size: -; CDR3: CASSSALVPDTQYF; DNA: TGCGCCAGCAGCTCTGCACTAGTCCCAGATACGCAGTATTTT
V: TRBV3-1/TRBV3-2; D: -; J: TRBJ2-3; size: -; CDR3: CASSRWGDTQYF; DNA: TGTGCCAGCAGCCGTTGGGGGGATACGCAGTATTTT
V: TRBV27; D: TRBD1; J: TRBJ1-3; size: once; CDR3: CASRLQGGGNTIYF; DNA: TGTGCCAGCAGATTACAGGGGGGCGGAAACACCATATATTTT
V: TRBV19; D: -; J: TRBJ2-3; size: -; CDR3: CASSGTSRGTDTQYF; DNA: TGTGCCAGTAGTGGGACCTCGAGGGGCACAGATACGCAGTATTTT
V: TRBV18; D: -; J: TRBJ2-7; size: -; CDR3: CASSPSALAYEQYF; DNA: TGTGCCAGCTCACCCTCTGCCCTAGCCTACGAGCAGTACTTC
V: TRBV4-2; D: TRBD1; J: TRBJ2-7; size: few; CDR3: CASSRKTGTGDEQYF; DNA: TGTGCCAGCAGCCGTAAAACCGGGACAGGGGACGAGCAGTACTTC
V: TRBV4-1; D: -; J: TRBJ1-3; size: -; CDR3: CASSQATISGNTIYF; DNA: TGCGCCAGCAGCCAGGCGACTATCTCTGGAAACACCATATATTTT
V: TRBV19; D: -; J: TRBJ1-2; size: few; CDR3: CATSARAYGYTF; DNA: TGTGCCACTTCCGCCAGGGCCTATGGCTACACCTTC
V: TRBV7-8; D: TRBD2; J: TRBJ2-3; size: -; CDR3: CASSDNKGLAVTDTQYF; DNA: TGTGCCAGCAGCGACAATAAGGGACTAGCCGTCACAGATACGCAGTATTTT
V: TRBV7-9; D: -; J: TRBJ1-2; size: -; CDR3: CTSNVGIPYGYTF; DNA: TGTACCAGCAATGTCGGGATTCCCTATGGCTACACCTTC
V: TRBV5-4; D: -; J: TRBJ1-2; size: -; CDR3: CASSLGGQWNYGYTF; DNA: TGTGCCAGCAGCTTGGGGGGTCAGTGGAACTATGGCTACACCTTC
V: TRBV7-9; D: -; J: TRBJ2-7; size: once; CDR3: CASRGTGYSYEQYF; DNA: TGTGCCAGCAGAGGAACGGGCTATTCCTACGAGCAGTACTTC
V: TRBV7-8; D: -; J: TRBJ1-4; size: -; CDR3: CASSLMSTLATNEKLFF; DNA: TGTGCCAGCAGCTTAATGTCCACCCTTGCAACTAATGAAAAACTGTTTTTT
V: TRBV4-3; D: TRBD2; J: TRBJ2-7; size: -; CDR3: CASSARLAGTYEQYF; DNA: TGCGCCAGCAGCGCCCGACTAGCGGGAACCTACGAGCAGTACTTC
V: TRBV11-2; D: -; J: TRBJ1-1; size: -; CDR3: CASSLDSPGWGGTEAFF; DNA: TGTGCCAGCAGCTTAGATAGCCCCGGATGGGGAGGAACTGAAGCTTTCTTT
V: TRBV12-2; D: -; J: TRBJ1-5; size: -; CDR3: CASRPETGVPPNQPQHF; DNA: TGTGCAAGTCGCCCGGAGACAGGGGTCCCGCCCAATCAGCCCCAGCATTTT
V: TRBV28; D: -; J: TRBJ1-6; size: -; CDR3: CASSFLRNNSPLHF; DNA: TGTGCCAGCAGTTTTCTACGGAATAATTCACCCCTCCACTTT
V: TRBV5-6; D: TRBD2; J: TRBJ2-5; size: once; CDR3: CASRSTSGVQETQYF; DNA: TGTGCCAGCAGATCGACTAGCGGGGTCCAAGAGACCCAGTACTTC
V: TRBV6-1; D: -; J: TRBJ1-5; size: -; CDR3: CASSETGRNQPQHF; DNA: TGTGCCAGCAGTGAAACGGGGAGAAATCAGCCCCAGCATTTT
V: TRBV14; D: -; J: TRBJ2-2; size: -; CDR3: CASSQLRGGGLLTGELFF; DNA: TGTGCCAGCAGCCAACTCCGAGGAGGGGGACTATTGACCGGGGAGCTGTTTTTT
V: TRBV21-1; D: -; J: TRBJ1-1; size: -; CDR3: CASSKTGVMNTEAFF; DNA: TGTGCCAGCAGCAAAACAGGGGTTATGAACACTGAAGCTTTCTTT
V: TRBV29-1; D: -; J: TRBJ1-1; size: -; CDR3: CSVERWVREAFF; DNA: TGCAGCGTTGAGAGGTGGGTACGGGAAGCTTTCTTT
V: TRBV19; D: -; J: TRBJ2-1; size: -; CDR3: CASTQPGLGNEQFF; DNA: TGTGCCAGTACCCAACCAGGATTGGGGAATGAGCAGTTCTTC
V: TRBV7-9; D: -; J: TRBJ1-1; size: -; CDR3: CASSLTGAGTEAFF; DNA: TGTGCCAGCAGCTTAACTGGGGCCGGCACTGAAGCTTTCTTT
V: TRBV6-5; D: -; J: TRBJ2-3; size: -; CDR3: CASSYSGGTSTDTQYF; DNA: TGTGCCAGCAGTTACTCGGGCGGGACTAGCACAGATACGCAGTATTTT
V: TRBV6-5; D: TRBD1; J: TRBJ1-2; size: -; CDR3: CASSKLRTGYGYTF; DNA: TGTGCCAGCAGCAAACTGCGGACAGGGTATGGCTACACCTTC
V: TRBV21-1; D: -; J: TRBJ2-5; size: -; CDR3: CASSKTQETQYF; DNA: TGTGCCAGCAGCAAGACACAAGAGACCCAGTACTTC
V: TRBV7-2; D: -; J: TRBJ1-1; size: -; CDR3: CASSFPGMNTEAFF; DNA: TGTGCCAGCAGCTTTCCAGGGATGAACACTGAAGCTTTCTTT
V: TRBV12-5; D: TRBD1; J: TRBJ1-2; size: -; CDR3: CASGLVPFPGGQGGYTF; DNA: TGTGCTAGTGGTTTGGTACCCTTCCCTGGGGGACAGGGTGGCTACACCTTC
V: TRBV29-1; D: TRBD2; J: TRBJ2-7; size: -; CDR3: CSVAGLRSGGDYYEQYF; DNA: TGCAGCGTTGCGGGGTTACGTAGCGGGGGGGATTACTACGAGCAGTACTTC
V: TRBV18; D: -; J: TRBJ2-7; size: -; CDR3: CASSSKGRTYEQYF; DNA: TGTGCCAGCTCATCAAAAGGACGGACCTACGAGCAGTACTTC
V: TRBV5-1; D: TRBD1; J: TRBJ1-4; size: -; CDR3: CASSLVSTGGNEKLFF; DNA: TGCGCCAGCAGCTTGGTTTCTACAGGGGGGAATGAAAAACTGTTTTTT
V: TRBV7-3; D: TRBD2; J: TRBJ2-7; size: once; CDR3: CASSPTGGPYEQYF; DNA: TGTGCCAGCAGCCCGACGGGGGGACCTTACGAGCAGTACTTC
V: TRBV27; D: TRBD1; J: TRBJ1-1; size: -; CDR3: CASRGQVTEAFF; DNA: TGTGCCAGCAGAGGACAGGTCACTGAAGCTTTCTTT
V: TRBV28; D: TRBD1; J: TRBJ2-2; size: -; CDR3: CASSARRDRANTGELFF; DNA: TGTGCCAGCAGCGCCCGCCGGGACAGGGCGAACACCGGGGAGCTGTTTTTT
V: TRBV9; D: -; J: TRBJ1-3; size: -; CDR3: CASSGQSQVTPNTIYF; DNA: TGTGCCAGCAGCGGACAGAGCCAGGTCACGCCAAACACCATATATTTT
V: TRBV7-3; D: TRBD2; J: TRBJ2-3; size: -; CDR3: CASSAGTSGSTDTQYF; DNA: TGTGCCAGCAGCGCAGGGACTAGCGGGAGCACAGATACGCAGTATTTT
V: TRBV7-3; D: -; J: TRBJ2-3; size: once; CDR3: CASSPSTDTQYF; DNA: TGTGCCAGCAGCCCGAGCACAGATACGCAGTATTTT
V: TRBV6-1; D: -; J: TRBJ2-1; size: -; CDR3: CASSGMRDAPIYEQFF; DNA: TGTGCCAGCAGTGGAATGCGGGACGCCCCTATATATGAGCAGTTCTTC
V: TRBV6-4; D: -; J: TRBJ2-7; size: -; CDR3: CASKRGAYEQYF; DNA: TGTGCCAGCAAGAGAGGGGCCTACGAGCAGTACTTC
V: TRBV11-3; D: -; J: TRBJ2-1; size: -; CDR3: CASSLDRGSYNEQFF; DNA: TGTGCCAGCAGCTTAGACAGGGGCTCCTACAATGAGCAGTTCTTC
V: TRBV4-2; D: TRBD2; J: TRBJ2-1; size: -; CDR3: CASSPGGTGENEQFF; DNA: TGTGCCAGCAGCCCCGGGGGGACGGGAGAAAATGAGCAGTTCTTC
V: TRBV5-4; D: -; J: TRBJ1-2; size: -; CDR3: CASSLKATVGLDYGYTF; DNA: TGTGCCAGCAGCCTCAAAGCGACAGTTGGATTGGACTATGGCTACACCTTC
V: TRBV28; D: TRBD1; J: TRBJ1-6; size: -; CDR3: CASSLVGQGDSPLHF; DNA: TGTGCCAGCAGTTTGGTGGGACAGGGCGATTCACCCCTCCACTTT
V: TRBV28; D: -; J: TRBJ2-7; size: -; CDR3: CASSTGPSYEQYF; DNA: TGTGCCAGCAGTACGGGACCCTCCTACGAGCAGTACTTC
V: TRBV6-5; D: TRBD1; J: TRBJ2-7; size: -; CDR3: CASRRTGGYEQYF; DNA: TGTGCCAGCAGGCGGACAGGGGGCTACGAGCAGTACTTC
V: TRBV12-3/TRBV12-4; D: -; J: TRBJ1-1; size: -; CDR3: CASSLGGAEAFF; DNA: TGTGCCAGCAGTTTAGGCGGGGCTGAAGCTTTCTTT
V: TRBV2; D: -; J: TRBJ2-1; size: -; CDR3: CASSGAKGSSYNEQFF; DNA: TGTGCCAGCAGCGGGGCCAAGGGTAGCTCCTACAATGAGCAGTTCTTC
V: TRBV12-3/TRBV12-4; D: -; J: TRBJ2-5; size: -; CDR3: CASSLALGLAQYF; DNA: TGTGCCAGCAGTTTAGCGCTGGGTTTGGCCCAGTACTTC